Listed here are 21 T cell receptor beta chains from one sample, sequenced in a study of blood T cell repertoires in COVID-19. Generated by immunoSEQ multiplex PCR, the TCRdb table keeps only in-frame clones and is missing some. This table has about 210,000 clones, around 89% appearing once. The sequencing input was peripheral blood. The receptors derive from a man between 65 and 85 years old with acute or convalescent COVID-19.

The chain employs TRBV19 and TRBJ2-1; 9 nucleotides align to TRBD2. V shed 7 bases and J 7 bases; nucleotides not matched to a gene: 8. The CDR3 is 14 residues long. The germline V gene encodes CDR1 LNHDA and CDR2 SQIVND (reference sequence). The CDR3: CASTAGGPRNEQFF. CDR3 nucleotides: TGTGCCAGTACAGCGGGAGGCCCTCGGAATGAGCAGTTCTTC.

This rearrangement joins TRBV30 to TRBJ1-4; 9 bases match TRBD1. Germline CDR1 and CDR2: GTSNPN and SVGIG (reference sequence). This CDR3 is 16 amino acids long. The V gene end was trimmed by 3 bases and the J gene end by 7 bases; junction bases not matched to a gene: 12. The CDR3: CAWSDNPTGGSEKLFF. CDR3 nucleotide sequence: TGTGCCTGGAGCGACAATCCGACAGGGGGAAGTGAAAAACTGTTTTTT. Filled out from reference TRBV30 and TRBJ1-4, the complete variable domain reads SQTIHQWPATLVQPVGSPLSLECTVEGTSNPNLYWYRQAAGRGLQLLFYSVGIGQISSEVPQNLSASRPQDRQFILSSKKLLLSDSGFYLCAWSDNPTGGSEKLFFGSGTQLSVL.

The chain uses TRBV20-1 and TRBJ1-3; D not certain. CDR1 is DFQATT, CDR2 SNEGSKA, per germline (reference sequence). The CDR3 covers 13 residues. The germline V and J ends were trimmed by 3 bases and 0 bases, with 6 bases remaining between them. The CDR3 nucleotides read TGCAGTGCTAGTGTCTTCTCTGGAAACACCATATATTTT. Translated, it gives CSASVFSGNTIYF.

The rearrangement joins TRBV7-9 to TRBJ1-2, with D perhaps matching TRBD1 (6 bases). The CDR3 extends over 14 amino acids. V shed 5 bases and J shed 4 bases, with 14 bases lying between them. In germline, CDR1 is SEHNR, CDR2 FQNEAQ (reference sequence). DNA of the CDR3: TGTGCCAGCAGCAGAACTCAGGGGTTCTATGGCTACACCTTC. Its translation is CASSRTQGFYGYTF. The whole variable domain, remainder taken from reference TRBV7-9 and TRBJ1-2, is DTGVSQNPRHKITKRGQNVTFRCDPISEHNRLYWYRQTLGQGPEFLTYFQNEAQLEKSRLLSDRFSAERPKGSFSTLEIQRTEQGDSAMYLCASSRTQGFYGYTFGSGTRLTVV.

For this clone: Different DNA sequences within this sample yield the same CDR3. The chain combines TRBV9 with TRBJ1-4; D not certain. The CDR3 runs 14 residues. V lost 0 bases and J lost 2, with 5 bases in between. Per the germline V gene, CDR1 is SGDLS and CDR2 is YYNGEE. CDR3 DNA: TGTGCCAGCAGCGTAGGAGGGACTAATGAAAAACTGTTTTTT. It translates to CASSVGGTNEKLFF.

V is TRBV5-6 and J is TRBJ1-2, with 7 bases lining up with TRBD1. Trimming took 4 bases from V and 3 from J; bases not matched to a gene: 9. This CDR3 contains 15 residues. The germline CDR1 and CDR2 sequences are SGHDT and YYEEEE. This chain's CDR3 is CASSPETGYDYGYTF. The CDR3 DNA sequence: TGTGCCAGCAGCCCAGAGACAGGGTACGACTATGGCTACACCTTC.

The rearrangement links TRBV21-1 to TRBJ2-1; TRBD2, the table's D call, was not compared with the DNA. TRBV21-1 is a pseudogene locus. This CDR3 region has 16 residues. CDR3 DNA sequence: TGTGCCAGCAGCTCCCCCGGTGGTAGCTCCTACAATGAGCAGTTCTTC. Its translation is CASSSPGGSSYNEQFF.

The chain has TRBV6-6 and TRBJ2-7, with TRBD1 as a possible D gene (6 bases). V was clipped by 6 bases and J by 5 bases, with 11 bases between them. The CDR3 runs to 12 residues. CDR1 is MNHNY and CDR2 is SVGAGI in the germline V gene (reference sequence). The CDR3: CASSLQGDEQYF. CDR3 sequence (DNA): TGTGCCAGCAGCCTACAGGGTGACGAGCAGTACTTC.

This clone was seen a handful of times. Here the CDR3 reads CASSPSVRRNTEAFF. The CDR3 DNA is TGTGCCAGCAGCCCCTCCGTTCGGAGAAACACTGAAGCTTTCTTT. The chain combines TRBV3-1 (or the pseudogene TRBV3-2) with TRBJ1-1; no firm D call. V was clipped by 4 bases and J by 2 bases, with 14 bases between them. This CDR3 contains 15 residues. CDR1 is LGHDT and CDR2 is YNNKEL in the germline V gene (reference sequence).

The chain joins TRBV18 to TRBJ2-7, with 11 bases lining up with TRBD1. With 5 bases clipped from V and 4 bases from J, the junction kept 7 bases outside the gene matches. This CDR3 comprises 15 residues. Germline lookup yields CDR1 KGHSH and CDR2 LQKENI. The CDR3 region has the DNA TGTGCCAGCTCATCCCGGACAGGGGGCGTTTACGAGCAGTACTTC. Protein: CASSSRTGGVYEQYF.

The rearrangement links TRBV9 to TRBJ2-2; 9 nucleotides line up with TRBD1. The V gene's germline CDR1 is SGDLS and CDR2 YYNGEE. Trimming at V came to 0 bases and at J to 8 bases, leaving 11 bases not matched to a gene. There are 17 residues in the CDR3. The CDR3 loop is CASSVATLDRGWGELFF. CDR3 nucleotide sequence: TGTGCCAGCAGCGTAGCTACCCTGGACAGGGGATGGGGGGAGCTGTTTTTT. Full variable domain (rest looked up from reference TRBV9 and TRBJ2-2): DSGVTQTPKHLITATGQRVTLRCSPRSGDLSVYWYQQSLDQGLQFLIQYYNGEERAKGNILERFSAQQFPDLHSELNLSSLELGDSALYFCASSVATLDRGWGELFFGEGSRLTVL.

The rearrangement joins TRBV10-3 to TRBJ2-3; 7 nucleotides line up with TRBD2. J gave up 1 base and V 6 bases, and 7 bases lay outside the gene matches. Germline V gene sequence: CDR1 ENHRY, CDR2 SYGVKD. The CDR3 consists of 15 residues. This CDR3 reads CAISPTGLGTDTQYF. CDR3 coding DNA: TGTGCCATCAGCCCAACCGGACTAGGCACAGATACGCAGTATTTT.

The chain recombines TRBV9 with TRBJ2-3; 8 bases are a match to TRBD2. V lost 4 bases and J lost 1; bases outside the gene matches: 8. Germline V gene sequence: CDR1 SGDLS, CDR2 YYNGEE. The CDR3 consists of 16 residues. CDR3 sequence reads: CASSFTPAGGTDTQYF. DNA for the CDR3: TGTGCCAGCAGCTTCACACCAGCGGGAGGCACAGATACGCAGTATTTT.

The rearrangement uses TRBV11-2 and TRBJ1-5; D unclear. The CDR3 has 13 residues. Germline CDR1 and CDR2: SGHAT and FQNNGV. V was clipped by 3 bases and J by 5 bases, with 8 bases between them. CDR3 amino acids: CASSLGRDQPQHF. The CDR3 DNA follows: TGTGCCAGCAGCTTGGGGAGAGATCAGCCCCAGCATTTT.

This chain links TRBV18 with TRBJ1-1, with D possibly being TRBD1 (6 bases). Trimming pared 3 bases from V and 0 bases from J, leaving 14 bases between. The CDR3 sequence is 16 residues long. Germline V gene lookup returns CDR1 KGHSH and CDR2 LQKENI. CDR3 sequence reads: CASSPPIGTMNTEAFF. CDR3 nucleotide sequence: TGTGCCAGCTCACCCCCGATAGGGACAATGAACACTGAAGCTTTCTTT.

The chain recombines TRBV27 with TRBJ2-4, with D possibly being TRBD1 (5 bases). Trimming removed 1 base from V and 3 bases from J, with 13 bases in between. This CDR3 is built from 16 residues. Germline V lookup: CDR1 MNHEY, CDR2 SMNVEV (reference sequence). CDR3 sequence: CASSLLGQGGKNIQYF. The CDR3 region has the DNA TGTGCCAGCAGTTTATTGGGGCAGGGTGGCAAAAACATTCAGTACTTC.

This chain joins TRBV28 and TRBJ1-3, with TRBD1 matching over 11 bases. The germline V gene encodes CDR1 MDHEN and CDR2 SYDVKM. Losses at the gene ends were 6 bases for V and 3 bases for J; bases not matched to a gene: 4. This CDR3 comprises 15 residues. The CDR3, as DNA: TGTGCCAGCAGGGGGGACAGGGGGTTTGGAAACACCATATATTTT. Translating gives CASRGDRGFGNTIYF.

The chain uses TRBV6-1 and TRBJ2-1, with D possibly TRBD1 on 5 matching bases. CDR1 and CDR2 (germline): MNHNS, SASEGT. V lost 3 bases and J lost 6, with 9 bases in between. The CDR3 is made up of 13 amino acids. Here the CDR3 reads CASSDTGPNEQFF. The DNA for the CDR3 is TGTGCCAGCAGTGACACAGGTCCCAATGAGCAGTTCTTC.

This clone appeared a single time. Other DNA sequences in the same sample also yield this CDR3. Written as DNA, the CDR3 is TGCGCCAGCAGCCAAGATCCAGGCGCCACCTACGAGCAGTACTTC. Protein product: CASSQDPGATYEQYF. This rearrangement joins TRBV4-3 to TRBJ2-7; no definite D call. Per the germline V gene, CDR1 is LGHNA and CDR2 is YSLEER. V lost 0 bases and J lost 2, with 11 bases in between. This CDR3 has 15 residues.

The V and J genes are TRBV6-2 or TRBV6-3 and TRBJ1-4; D is uncertain. Germline CDR1 MNHEY, CDR2 SVGEGT. Trimming removed 6 bases from V and 7 bases from J, with 18 bases in between. This CDR3 is built from 15 residues. CDR3 region: CASSPVGARGEKLFF. The CDR3 DNA follows: TGTGCCAGCAGCCCCGTGGGTGCCCGGGGTGAAAAACTGTTTTTT.

CDR3 residues: CASGGGLGNQPQHF. Here the CDR3 DNA reads TGTGCCAGTGGCGGGGGGCTCGGCAATCAGCCCCAGCATTTT. This sequence joins TRBV28 and TRBJ1-5; D perhaps matches TRBD1 (6 bases). The germline gives CDR1 MDHEN, CDR2 SYDVKM. V lost 9 bases and J 2 bases, leaving 14 bases between the germline ends. The CDR3 consists of 14 residues.